This entry lists 8 T cell receptor beta chains sequenced from one sample in a study of cytomegalovirus exposure and HLA in healthy donors. The PCR ran on 60 Vbeta and 13 Jbeta primers. The method was immunoSEQ multiplex PCR; TCRdb's version includes in-frame clones alone and lacks a portion of them. The table shows 210,000 or so clones, with more than 75% occurring only once. The sample consisted of PBMCs. These receptors originate from a human donor in good health.

The gene calls are TRBV13 and TRBJ2-7; 7 bases match TRBD2. Germline V lookup: CDR1 PRHDT, CDR2 FYEKMQ (reference sequence). Germline trimming cut 5 bases from V and 0 bases from J; bases unmatched to any gene: 10. The CDR3 extends over 16 amino acids. CDR3 in amino acids: CASSGLGGGGSYEQYF. The DNA for the CDR3 is TGTGCCAGCAGCGGCCTCGGTGGCGGGGGCTCCTACGAGCAGTACTTC.

This chain links TRBV25-1 with TRBJ2-7, with 9 bases matching TRBD1. This CDR3 spans 13 amino acids. The germline CDR1 and CDR2 sequences are MGHDK and SYGVNS. V gave up 8 bases and J gave up 2 bases; unmatched junction bases: 4. CDR3 sequence: CASFGTGTYEQYF. CDR3 DNA: TGTGCCAGCTTCGGGACAGGGACCTACGAGCAGTACTTC.

This clone has only a few counts. V and J are TRBV6-5 and TRBJ1-1, with 7 bases matching TRBD1. The CDR3 runs to 15 residues. Trimming cost V 0 bases and J 1 base; bases outside gene matches: 2. Germline CDR1 is MNHEY and CDR2 is SVGAGI. CDR3 in DNA: TGTGCCAGCAGTTACTCCCACAGGGGGAACACTGAAGCTTTCTTT. It encodes CASSYSHRGNTEAFF.

This sequence joins TRBV29-1 and TRBJ2-5; 8 nucleotides line up with TRBD2. The junction had 4 bases not matched to a gene; V was cut back by 6 bases and J by 4 bases. CDR3 length equals 12 residues. Germline V gene sequence: CDR1 SQVTM, CDR2 ANQGSEA. The CDR3 loop is CSVREGLETQYF. The DNA for the CDR3 is TGCAGCGTACGGGAGGGCCTAGAGACCCAGTACTTC.

V gene TRBV19 combines with J gene TRBJ1-5, with 8 positions matching TRBD1. This CDR3 has 14 residues. With 4 bases clipped from V and 4 bases from J, the junction kept 3 bases outside the gene matches. The germline V gene has CDR1 LNHDA and CDR2 SQIVND (reference sequence). The CDR3 bases are TGTGCCAGTAGTACGACAGGGGAGAATCAGCCCCAGCATTTT. Amino acid sequence: CASSTTGENQPQHF.

This rearrangement joins TRBV11-2 to TRBJ2-3, with 7 nucleotides matching TRBD2. The CDR3 extends over 18 amino acids. Looked up from germline, CDR1 is SGHAT and CDR2 is FQNNGV. V dropped 6 bases and J dropped 2; count of bases not matched to a gene: 17. The CDR3 DNA sequence: TGTGCCAGCAGTCAAGAAAGGGTTGGGGCGGGAGCCACAGATACGCAGTATTTT. Translated: CASSQERVGAGATDTQYF.

This chain links TRBV1 with TRBJ2-3; the table's D call TRBD2 went unverified against the DNA. TRBV1 corresponds to a pseudogene. There are 17 residues in the CDR3. DNA for the CDR3: TGCACCAGCAGCCTGGGGCTAGCGGGAGGGTCCACAGATACGCAGTATTTT. This translates into CTSSLGLAGGSTDTQYF.

This clone was seen once. V and J are TRBV7-8 and TRBJ1-3, with 7 bases identical to TRBD1. V shed 5 bases and J 4 bases; nucleotides not matched to a gene: 5. CDR1 SGHVS and CDR2 FQNEAQ come from the germline V gene. The CDR3 runs to 14 residues. Here the CDR3 reads CASSHGTVGNTIYF. The DNA for the CDR3 is TGTGCCAGCAGCCACGGGACAGTGGGAAACACCATATATTTT.